This TCR beta chain was sequenced during a study of CD8 T cells in Susac syndrome. Random hexamers were used to reverse transcribe about 0.45 to 1 ug of RNA. An immunoSEQ multiplex PCR amplified TCR beta CDR3 over 54 Vbeta and 13 Jbeta. TCRdb independently ran MiXCR on the immunoSEQ multiplex PCR reads; one entry per CDR3 protein. The table includes about 250,000 distinct CDR3 sequences, approximately 92% detected once. This sequence originates from a human donor with multiple sclerosis. Sequenced material: CD4+ T cells from PBMCs.

The CDR3 here is CSATGMANEKLFF. Here the CDR3 DNA reads TGCAGTGCTACAGGGATGGCTAATGAAAAACTGTTTTTT. The gene calls are TRBV20-1 and TRBJ1-4; tentatively, D is TRBD1 (5 bases). The CDR3 has 13 amino acids. V was cut by 4 bases and J by 3 bases, with 9 bases left in between. The V gene's germline CDR1 is DFQATT and CDR2 SNEGSKA (reference sequence).